These 27 T cell receptor beta chains were sequenced from one sample in a study of blood T cell repertoires in COVID-19. Sequencing used immunoSEQ multiplex PCR; TCRdb keeps in-frame clones, though not all of them. The table lists approximately 470,000 clones, 80% to 90% of them singletons. Material: peripheral blood. These receptors were collected from a human donor in a cohort sampled during active COVID-19.

The chain has TRBV6-1 and TRBJ2-5, with D perhaps matching TRBD1 (5 bases). The V gene lost 1 base and the J gene lost 3 bases, with 12 bases spanning the gap. This CDR3 comprises 15 residues. The germline gives CDR1 MNHNS, CDR2 SASEGT. The CDR3 DNA reads TGTGCCAGCAGTGAAGGATCAACAGGAAAAGAGACCCAGTACTTC. It translates to CASSEGSTGKETQYF.

The chain joins TRBV3-1 (or the pseudogene TRBV3-2) to TRBJ2-7, with D possibly TRBD1 on 5 matching bases. The CDR3 runs 12 residues. The germline V gene encodes CDR1 LGHDT and CDR2 YNNKEL (reference sequence). Trimming pared 7 bases from V and 3 bases from J, leaving 10 bases between. DNA of the CDR3: TGTGCCAGCACGACAGCCCGCTACGAGCAGTACTTC. Its protein product is CASTTARYEQYF.

The CDR3 spells CAIRTWGGRSGNTIYF. For the CDR3, the DNA is TGTGCCATCAGGACCTGGGGCGGTCGCTCTGGAAACACCATATATTTT. The J gene is TRBJ1-3, the V gene TRBV10-3; tentative D call: TRBD1 (5 bases). Germline assignment: CDR1 ENHRY and CDR2 SYGVKD. Deletions cut 6 bases from V and 0 bases from J, with 15 bases between. CDR3 length equals 16 residues.

This clone occurred many times. The rearrangement uses TRBV7-2 and TRBJ2-2; 8 bases align to TRBD1. Germline V lookup: CDR1 SGHTA, CDR2 FQGNSA. With V trimmed by 3 bases and J by 5 bases, 2 bases remained unmatched. The CDR3 length is 14 residues. The CDR3 region is CASSFNRGTGELFF. The CDR3 coding sequence is TGTGCCAGCAGCTTCAACAGGGGGACCGGGGAGCTGTTTTTT. The entire variable domain, with the rest obtained from reference TRBV7-2 and TRBJ2-2, is as follows: GAGVSQSPSNKVTEKGKDVELRCDPISGHTALYWYRQSLGQGLEFLIYFQGNSAPDKSGLPSDRFSAERTGGSVSTLTIQRTQQEDSAVYLCASSFNRGTGELFFGEGSRLTVL.

The chain joins TRBV27 to TRBJ1-3; the D gene is possibly TRBD1 (5 bases). The CDR3 consists of 18 residues. Germline CDR1 reads MNHEY; CDR2 reads SMNVEV (reference sequence). Trimming cost V 0 bases and J 8 bases, with 23 bases left between them. CDR3: CASSLSLPTLGGIDTIYF. The CDR3 DNA reads TGTGCCAGCAGTTTATCCCTTCCAACCCTGGGGGGGATAGACACCATATATTTT.

The chain has TRBV2 and TRBJ2-7; weak D call: TRBD2 (6 bases). The CDR3 covers 12 residues. Germline lookup yields CDR1 SNHLY and CDR2 FYNNEI. With 7 bases removed from V and 6 bases from J, the gap between germline ends came to 13 bases. The CDR3 sequence: CASNGAGPEQYF. CDR3 coding DNA: TGTGCCAGCAACGGGGCGGGGCCCGAGCAGTACTTC. The complete variable domain, with remaining parts taken from reference TRBV2 and TRBJ2-7, reads EPEVTQTPSHQVTQMGQEVILRCVPISNHLYFYWYRQILGQKVEFLVSFYNNEISEKSEIFDDQFSVERPDGSNFTLKIRSTKLEDSAMYFCASNGAGPEQYFGPGTRLTVT.

CDR3 coding DNA: TGTGCCAGCTCACGCGTTACAGGGGTCGGTGAAAAACTGTTTTTT. Protein: CASSRVTGVGEKLFF. The rearrangement links TRBV18 to TRBJ1-4; 7 nucleotides align to TRBD1. CDR3 size: 15 residues. V trimming: 4 bases; J trimming: 7 bases; junction bases outside the gene matches: 9. Germline V gene sequence: CDR1 KGHSH, CDR2 LQKENI.

This clone came up once. This chain links TRBV1 with TRBJ2-5; TRBD1 reflects the table's D call only, with no check against the DNA. TRBV1 represents a pseudogene. The CDR3 spans 14 residues. CDR3 in DNA: TGCACCAGACATCTTACCCCCAAGCAAGAGACCCAGTACTTC. Encoded protein: CTRHLTPKQETQYF.

The genes are TRBV14 and TRBJ2-1, with D possibly being TRBD2 (5 bases). Trimming left V 5 bases short and J 5 bases short, with 22 bases between. This CDR3 has 17 residues. The germline V gene has CDR1 SGHDN and CDR2 FVKESK. CDR3 DNA: TGTGCCAGCAGCTTACCCGTGGATGAGCGGTACAACAATGAGCAGTTCTTC. Its translation is CASSLPVDERYNNEQFF.

V and J are TRBV10-3 and TRBJ1-1, with 8 bases that match TRBD1. This CDR3 has 14 amino acids. V lost 7 bases and J lost 2; bases outside the gene matches: 6. Germline loops: CDR1 ENHRY, CDR2 SYGVKD. CDR3 in amino acids: CAITPDRGNTEAFF. The CDR3 DNA follows: TGTGCCATCACCCCAGACAGGGGTAACACTGAAGCTTTCTTT.

The chain has TRBV11-1 and TRBJ2-5; the match to TRBD2 covers 8 bases. Germline lookup yields CDR1 SGHAT and CDR2 FQDESV (reference sequence). The CDR3 is made up of 13 amino acids. The V gene end was trimmed by 3 bases and the J gene end by 5 bases; junction bases not matched to a gene: 2. For the CDR3, the DNA is TGTGCCAGCAGCTTTGCTAGCGGGGAGACCCAGTACTTC. This translates into CASSFASGETQYF. Filled out from reference TRBV11-1 and TRBJ2-5, the complete variable domain reads EAEVAQSPRYKITEKSQAVAFWCDPISGHATLYWYRQILGQGPELLVQFQDESVVDDSQLPKDRFSAERLKGVDSTLKIQPAELGDSAMYLCASSFASGETQYFGPGTRLLVL.

The chain has TRBV7-3 and TRBJ2-7; 10 positions match TRBD2. The V segment lost 5 bases and the J segment 6 bases; nucleotides outside the gene matches: 10. CDR3 length equals 15 residues. Germline-derived CDR1 and CDR2 are SGHTA and FQGTGA. The CDR3 region has the DNA TGTGCCAGCAGCGTTTTACTAGCGGGAACATCCGAGCAGTACTTC. It codes for CASSVLLAGTSEQYF.

The J gene is TRBJ1-4, the V gene TRBV5-1; 7 bases are a match to TRBD1. The germline CDR1 and CDR2 sequences are SGHRS and YFSETQ. J was trimmed by 7 bases and V by 4 bases; bases with no gene match: 10. The CDR3 is 15 residues long. CDR3 coding DNA: TGCGCCAGCAGCGACGACAGGGCCGAGGGTGAAAAACTGTTTTTT. It translates to CASSDDRAEGEKLFF.

The chain combines TRBV7-2 with TRBJ1-4; 7 bases fit TRBD1. Germline V gives CDR1 SGHTA, CDR2 FQGNSA. This CDR3 comprises 14 residues. V lost 7 bases, J lost 5 bases, and 7 bases stayed unmatched. The CDR3 spells CASKQQTGNEKLFF. In DNA form, the CDR3 reads TGTGCCAGCAAACAACAGACAGGGAATGAAAAACTGTTTTTT.

In this sample, this clone turned up once. This chain uses TRBV2 with TRBJ1-1; 8 bases match TRBD1. This CDR3 is 15 amino acids long. The germline V gene encodes CDR1 SNHLY and CDR2 FYNNEI. V gave up 7 bases and J gave up 0 bases; unmatched junction bases: 7. In nucleotides, the CDR3 is TGTGCCAGCATGACCTGGACAGGGATGAACACTGAAGCTTTCTTT. Translating it yields CASMTWTGMNTEAFF.

The V call is TRBV19, the J call TRBJ2-3, with TRBD1 identical over 9 bases. Germline V lookup: CDR1 LNHDA, CDR2 SQIVND (reference sequence). V gave up 3 bases and J gave up 3 bases; unmatched junction bases: 7. This CDR3 contains 16 residues. The CDR3 nucleotides read TGTGCCAGTAGTATCTACCGGGACAGGGAGACAGATACGCAGTATTTT. Translated, it gives CASSIYRDRETDTQYF.

This clone was counted once. The chain combines TRBV9 with TRBJ2-2; D might be TRBD2 (6 bases). This CDR3 spans 15 amino acids. Trimming cost V 2 bases and J 5 bases, with 13 bases left between them. The germline V gene encodes CDR1 SGDLS and CDR2 YYNGEE. This CDR3 is CASSVGRLGTGELFF. CDR3 coding DNA: TGTGCCAGCAGCGTGGGACGACTAGGGACCGGGGAGCTGTTTTTT.

The J gene is TRBJ2-1, the V gene TRBV12-3 or TRBV12-4; tentatively, D is TRBD1 (6 bases). Between the trimmed V and J ends, which lost 7 bases and 9 bases, there was a span of 16 bases. CDR3 length: 13 residues. CDR3 DNA sequence: TGTGCCAGCACCCGTGTGGGGGCCGGTGAGCAGTTCTTC. Its protein product is CASTRVGAGEQFF.

The chain is built from TRBV12-5 and TRBJ1-1, with 10 bases fitting TRBD1. J gave up 2 bases and V 0 bases, and 15 bases lay outside the gene matches. Germline-derived CDR1 and CDR2 are LGHNT and FRNRAP. There are 20 residues in the CDR3. The CDR3 nucleotides are TGTGCTAGTGGTTTGGTACTAGGGACAGGGGATTTACGGGGAAACACTGAAGCTTTCTTT. Residues: CASGLVLGTGDLRGNTEAFF.

V is TRBV6-6 and J is TRBJ2-1, with D hard to call. The CDR3 extends over 16 amino acids. In germline, CDR1 is MNHNY, CDR2 SVGAGI (reference sequence). V lost 8 bases, J lost 6 bases, and 23 bases lay in between. As DNA, the CDR3 is TGTGCCAGCTGCTCTCGTGAGCCCGATCCCCTCAATGAGCAGTTCTTC. Protein: CASCSREPDPLNEQFF.

The J gene is TRBJ1-4, the V gene TRBV5-1; TRBD1 is a possible D gene (6 bases). The CDR3 contains 18 residues. CDR1 and CDR2 from the germline V gene are SGHRS and YFSETQ. Trimming took off 3 bases at V and 8 bases at J, with 26 bases between the two ends. DNA for the CDR3: TGCGCCAGCAGCTCATGGTCCCCAACAGGGTCGCGAGGGGAAAAACTGTTTTTT. Amino acids: CASSSWSPTGSRGEKLFF.

This clone came up a few times. The chain recombines TRBV9 with TRBJ1-2; 7 bases are shared with TRBD1. Germline V gene sequence: CDR1 SGDLS, CDR2 YYNGEE. The trim removed 5 bases at V and 6 bases at J, leaving 7 bases unmatched. The CDR3 consists of 13 residues. CDR3 amino acids: CASRAGGGDGYTF. CDR3 nucleotide sequence: TGTGCCAGCAGGGCAGGGGGTGGAGATGGCTACACCTTC.

This clone has more than one count but fewer than ten. The V gene is TRBV23-1, the J gene TRBJ1-1; D remains unclear. TRBV23-1 is annotated as an ORF whose role is uncertain. V lost 6 bases, J lost 10 bases, and 12 bases lay in between. The CDR3 runs 11 residues. CDR3 nucleotide sequence: TGCGCCAGCAGGGGCAGACGGGGAGCTTTCTTT. Translated: CASRGRRGAFF.

This clone has just one count. V and J are TRBV5-4 and TRBJ2-5; maybe TRBD1 (5 bases). V dropped 3 bases and J dropped 1 base, with 10 bases sitting between them. The CDR3 consists of 14 residues. The V gene's germline CDR1 is SGHNT and CDR2 YYREEE (reference sequence). The CDR3 is CASSWGTRQETQYF. For the CDR3, the DNA is TGTGCCAGCAGCTGGGGCACTCGCCAAGAGACCCAGTACTTC.

This chain joins TRBV18 and TRBJ1-1; 8 bases are shared with TRBD1. The germline V gene has CDR1 KGHSH and CDR2 LQKENI. The junction had 4 bases not matched to a gene; V was cut back by 3 bases and J by 4 bases. The CDR3 has 14 residues. The CDR3 loop is CASSPGQGPTEAFF. The DNA of the CDR3 is TGTGCCAGCTCACCTGGACAGGGTCCCACTGAAGCTTTCTTT.

V gene TRBV3-1 (or the pseudogene TRBV3-2) combines with J gene TRBJ2-1; no definite D call. CDR1 is LGHDT and CDR2 is YNNKEL in the germline V gene (reference sequence). The CDR3 runs to 12 residues. The V end was cut by 2 bases, the J end by 10 bases, with 9 bases between. CDR3 sequence (DNA): TGTGCCAGCAGCCAAACTCCTCAAGAGCAGTTCTTC. Translated, it gives CASSQTPQEQFF.

The chain employs TRBV2 and TRBJ2-1; no reliable D call. The CDR3 totals 15 residues. V shed 4 bases and J shed 0 bases, with 10 bases lying between them. From germline, CDR1 is SNHLY and CDR2 FYNNEI. CDR3 loop: CASSASNPSYNEQFF. The CDR3 bases are TGTGCCAGCAGTGCTAGTAACCCCTCCTACAATGAGCAGTTCTTC.